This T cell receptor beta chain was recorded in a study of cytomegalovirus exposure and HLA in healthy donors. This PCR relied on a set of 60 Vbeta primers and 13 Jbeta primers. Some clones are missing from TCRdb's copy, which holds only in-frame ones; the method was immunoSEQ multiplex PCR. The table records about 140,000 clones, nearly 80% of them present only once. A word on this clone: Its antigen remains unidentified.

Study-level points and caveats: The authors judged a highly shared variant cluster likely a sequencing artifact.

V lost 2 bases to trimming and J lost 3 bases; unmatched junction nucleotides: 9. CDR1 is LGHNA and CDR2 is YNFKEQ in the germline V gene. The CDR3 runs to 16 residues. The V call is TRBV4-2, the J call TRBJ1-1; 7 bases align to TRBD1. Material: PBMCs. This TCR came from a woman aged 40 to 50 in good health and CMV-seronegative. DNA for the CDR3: TGTGCCAGCAGCCAACCAGGGCAGGGGGATGACACTGAAGCTTTCTTT. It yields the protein CASSQPGQGDDTEAFF.